Sequencing of this T cell receptor (beta chain) was carried out in a study of blood T cell repertoires in COVID-19. The wider study: Samples representing acute and convalescent COVID-19 were sourced from the United States, Italy and Spain. PBMCs, B-cell-depleted T cells, or T cells were the source of the cDNA or gDNA that made up the material.

Repertoires were generated with immunoSEQ multiplex PCR, while TCRdb's copy carries only in-frame clones and drops some. The sample holds about 210,000 clones; about four fifths are singletons and the top ten take less than 3.5%. The CDR3 runs to 17 residues. Looked up from germline, CDR1 is SGHVS and CDR2 is FQNEAQ. V lost 4 bases to trimming and J lost 4 bases; unmatched junction nucleotides: 7. The chain links TRBV7-8 to TRBJ2-5; 15 nucleotides align to TRBD2. Sequencing was carried out using peripheral blood. The receptor's source is a man in his fifties with active or convalescent COVID-19. This chain's CDR3 is CASSSGLAGGFGETQYF. The CDR3 DNA reads as TGTGCCAGCAGCTCGGGACTAGCGGGGGGCTTTGGAGAGACCCAGTACTTC.